These 15 T cell receptor beta chains were all obtained from the same sample, sequenced in a study of cytomegalovirus exposure and HLA in healthy donors. The PCR used 60 Vbeta and 13 Jbeta primers. Method: immunoSEQ multiplex PCR; TCRdb's copy keeps in-frame clones and lacks some. The table shows 120,000 or so clones, with around 77% occurring only once. Sequenced sample: PBMCs. These receptor sequences come from a man aged 18 to 29 in good health and CMV-seropositive.

CDR3 sequence: CASSPWGAEGDYGYTF. Here the CDR3 DNA reads TGTGCCAGCTCACCATGGGGTGCCGAGGGGGACTATGGCTACACCTTC. The chain uses TRBV18 and TRBJ1-2; D may be TRBD1 (6 bases). Per germline, CDR1 KGHSH and CDR2 LQKENI. This CDR3 is built from 16 residues. V was shortened by 2 bases and J by 3 bases, with 16 bases between the two germline ends.

V usage is TRBV7-2 and J usage is TRBJ2-1; the D gene is possibly TRBD2 (6 bases). Germline lookup yields CDR1 SGHTA and CDR2 FQGNSA. Trimming cost V 5 bases and J 9 bases, with 17 bases left between them. The CDR3 consists of 14 residues. This CDR3 is CASSQRAQLGEQFF. The CDR3 region has the DNA TGTGCCAGCAGCCAGCGGGCACAGTTGGGTGAGCAGTTCTTC.

The chain employs TRBV19 and TRBJ2-2; tentative D call: TRBD1 (6 bases). The germline gives CDR1 LNHDA, CDR2 SQIVND (reference sequence). CDR3 size: 15 residues. With 1 base removed from V and 5 bases from J, the gap between germline ends came to 11 bases. CDR3 nucleotides: TGTGCCAGTAGTATAGTTGGGGGCGGTACCGGGGAGCTGTTTTTT. This encodes CASSIVGGGTGELFF.

The J gene is TRBJ1-2, the V gene TRBV5-6; D perhaps matches TRBD1 (5 bases). V lost 2 bases and J 2 bases, leaving 10 bases between the germline ends. Germline assignment: CDR1 SGHDT and CDR2 YYEEEE. This CDR3 spans 14 amino acids. CDR3 in DNA: TGTGCCAGCAGCTTTGACGACAGAAACTATGGCTACACCTTC. It yields the protein CASSFDDRNYGYTF.

This sequence joins TRBV4-1 and TRBJ2-1, with D perhaps TRBD2 (6 bases). Germline V CDR1 and CDR2: MGHRA, YSYEKL. The CDR3 consists of 16 residues. V lost 5 bases to trimming and J lost 1 base, with 15 bases between them. This CDR3 reads CASSVKAGPSYNEQFF. CDR3 nucleotide sequence: TGCGCCAGCAGCGTTAAAGCGGGCCCTTCCTACAATGAGCAGTTCTTC.

V usage is TRBV19 and J usage is TRBJ2-7, with D maybe TRBD2 (6 bases). The CDR3 is 19 residues long. V lost 6 bases and J lost 7, with 34 bases in between. CDR1 is LNHDA, CDR2 SQIVND, per germline (reference sequence). DNA of the CDR3: TGTGCCAGTAGCCCCATCGACCACGTTGGGGGGATGGTCCTCGATGAGCAGTACTTC. It codes for CASSPIDHVGGMVLDEQYF.

The chain joins TRBV19 to TRBJ2-7; 16 nucleotides agree with TRBD2. Germline CDR1 and CDR2: LNHDA and SQIVND (reference sequence). J was trimmed by 3 bases and V by 3 bases; bases with no gene match: 11. The CDR3 is made up of 19 amino acids. CDR3 bases: TGTGCCAGTAGTATGGTTACGGGACTAGCGGGAGGGCCTCGCTACGAGCAGTACTTC. It specifies CASSMVTGLAGGPRYEQYF.

This chain joins TRBV23-1 and TRBJ1-2; D might be TRBD1 (5 bases). TRBV23-1 is classed as an ORF, of uncertain function. With 2 bases removed from V and 2 bases from J, the gap between germline ends came to 9 bases. CDR3 length equals 14 residues. CDR3 loop: CASSQKQVNYGYTF. The CDR3 DNA is TGCGCCAGCAGTCAAAAACAGGTCAACTATGGCTACACCTTC.

The chain couples TRBV5-8 to TRBJ1-1, with D tentatively TRBD1 (5 bases). Looked up from germline, CDR1 is SGHTS and CDR2 is YDEGEE. The CDR3 runs 14 residues. V was shortened by 1 base and J by 3 bases, with 10 bases between the two germline ends. The CDR3 bases are TGTGCCAGCAGCTTGTGGGGGGTGGACACTGAAGCTTTCTTT. Its translation is CASSLWGVDTEAFF. Full variable domain (outside the CDR3, taken from reference TRBV5-8 and TRBJ1-1): EAGVTQSPTHLIKTRGQQATLRCSPISGHTSVYWYQQALGLGLQFLLWYDEGEERNRGNFPPRFSGRQFPNYSSELNVNALELEDSALYLCASSLWGVDTEAFFGQGTRLTVV.

CDR3 bases: TGTGCCAGCAGTGAACATTCTAGCAATCAGCCCCAGCATTTT. Its translation: CASSEHSSNQPQHF. This sequence joins TRBV25-1 and TRBJ1-5; D not resolved. Between the trimmed V and J ends, which lost 2 bases and 0 bases, there was a span of 5 bases. Looked up from germline, CDR1 is MGHDK and CDR2 is SYGVNS. The CDR3 loop spans 14 amino acids.

This clone was counted a few times. The CDR3 nucleotides read TGTGCCAGCAGTTACTCGGACGGGGATGAGCAGTACTTC. Translating it yields CASSYSDGDEQYF. The chain is built from TRBV6-6 and TRBJ2-7; D might be TRBD2 (5 bases). Germline CDR1 reads MNHNY; CDR2 reads SVGAGI (reference sequence). The CDR3 runs to 13 residues. Trimming stripped 0 bases from V and 7 bases from J, with 10 bases between.

This chain connects TRBV11-2 to TRBJ1-6, with D possibly TRBD1 on 5 matching bases. V shed 0 bases and J shed 5 bases, with 11 bases lying between them. The CDR3 length is 16 residues. In germline, CDR1 is SGHAT, CDR2 FQNNGV. The CDR3 nucleotides are TGTGCCAGCAGCTTAGACCCTACGGGGGATAATTCACCCCTCCACTTT. Translated, it gives CASSLDPTGDNSPLHF.

This chain uses TRBV30 with TRBJ1-5; D not resolved. The germline V and J ends were trimmed by 1 base and 4 bases, with 8 bases remaining between them. The CDR3 totals 13 residues. CDR1 is GTSNPN, CDR2 SVGIG, per germline (reference sequence). The CDR3 sequence is CAWSGSDNQPQHF. As DNA, the CDR3 is TGTGCCTGGAGTGGCTCAGATAATCAGCCCCAGCATTTT.

The genes are TRBV27 and TRBJ1-1; 7 bases are shared with TRBD1. The J segment lost 5 bases and the V segment lost 6 bases, leaving 6 bases of the junction unmatched. The CDR3 has 13 residues. Germline V gene sequence: CDR1 MNHEY, CDR2 SMNVEV (reference sequence). The CDR3 DNA reads as TGTGCCAGCAGAAGACAGGGCCGGACTGAAGCTTTCTTT. It translates to CASRRQGRTEAFF.

The V gene is TRBV18, the J gene TRBJ1-5; 8 bases are shared with TRBD1. Trimming at V came to 3 bases and at J to 1 base, leaving 5 bases not matched to a gene. The germline gives CDR1 KGHSH, CDR2 LQKENI. The CDR3 spans 16 residues. Written as DNA, the CDR3 is TGTGCCAGCTCACCTCGGACAGGGCCGAGCAATCAGCCCCAGCATTTT. Its translation: CASSPRTGPSNQPQHF.